The 9 T cell receptor beta chains in this list originate from one sample, sequenced in a study of Graves' ophthalmopathy and Graves' hyperthyroidism. For repertoire sequencing, the TCR beta CDR3 regions were amplified from RNA transcripts. Amplification began with first-round RT-PCR using HTBI primers, then second-round multiplex PCR was performed. One entry per CDR3 protein results from TCRdb running MiXCR on the multiplex PCR reads. The sample holds around 520,000 distinct CDR3 sequences; 35% to 40% are singletons and the top ten take about 4%. Sequences were obtained from peripheral blood or thyroid tissue (not recorded which). The source is an adult man with Graves' hyperthyroidism.

This clonotype has a handful of counts. The chain couples TRBV5-8 to TRBJ2-7; TRBD1 aligns across 7 bases. Trimming cost V 4 bases and J 2 bases; bases outside gene matches: 12. CDR1 SGHTS and CDR2 YDEGEE come from the germline V gene. The CDR3 totals 16 residues. The chain's CDR3 is CASSPKVGTVAYEQYF. CDR3 in DNA: TGTGCCAGCAGCCCAAAGGTGGGGACAGTCGCCTACGAGCAGTACTTC. The full variable domain, rest sourced from reference TRBV5-8 and TRBJ2-7, is EAGVTQSPTHLIKTRGQQATLRCSPISGHTSVYWYQQALGLGLQFLLWYDEGEERNRGNFPPRFSGRQFPNYSSELNVNALELEDSALYLCASSPKVGTVAYEQYFGPGTRLTVT.

This clonotype was observed at least ten times. The chain joins TRBV6-1 to TRBJ2-7, with TRBD2 matching 8 bases. The CDR3 contains 16 residues. Losses at the gene ends were 0 bases for V and 4 bases for J; bases not matched to a gene: 8. CDR1 MNHNS and CDR2 SASEGT come from the germline V gene. The CDR3 here is CASSEARLAGPYEQYF. The DNA for the CDR3 is TGTGCCAGCAGTGAAGCGCGGCTAGCGGGCCCTTACGAGCAGTACTTC.

This clonotype has just a few counts. This rearrangement joins TRBV2 to TRBJ1-5; no clear D gene. V was clipped by 1 base and J by 2 bases, with 6 bases between them. This CDR3 is built from 14 residues. Per germline, CDR1 SNHLY and CDR2 FYNNEI. CDR3 sequence: CASSEVLGNQPQHF. In nucleotides, the CDR3 is TGTGCCAGCAGTGAAGTGTTGGGCAATCAGCCCCAGCATTTT.

The J gene is TRBJ2-1, the V gene TRBV6-1; maybe TRBD1 (5 bases). CDR3 size: 15 residues. The germline V and J ends were trimmed by 5 bases and 4 bases, with 15 bases remaining between them. The germline CDR1 and CDR2 sequences are MNHNS and SASEGT. CDR3 protein: CASSPQGGPYNEQFF. As DNA, the CDR3 is TGTGCCAGCAGTCCGCAGGGTGGACCTTACAATGAGCAGTTCTTC.

This clonotype was detected many times. V is TRBV9 and J is TRBJ1-3, with 7 positions matching TRBD1. CDR3 size: 15 residues. J lost 0 bases, V lost 4 bases, and 4 bases had no gene match. Germline CDR1 is SGDLS and CDR2 is YYNGEE. CDR3 DNA: TGTGCCAGCAGCTCGGGGACAGACTCTGGAAACACCATATATTTT. Amino acid sequence: CASSSGTDSGNTIYF.

This clonotype was recorded many times. The chain combines TRBV5-8 with TRBJ2-5; 7 nucleotides agree with TRBD1. The CDR3 totals 17 residues. The J segment lost 0 bases and the V segment lost 0 bases, leaving 8 bases of the junction unmatched. Germline V gene lookup returns CDR1 SGHTS and CDR2 YDEGEE. The CDR3 spells CASSLVVTGVNQETQYF. The DNA for the CDR3 is TGTGCCAGCAGCTTGGTTGTTACAGGGGTAAACCAAGAGACCCAGTACTTC.

In this sample, this clonotype turned up many times. The V call is TRBV2, the J call TRBJ2-6; 10 bases map to TRBD1. V shed 9 bases and J 4 bases; nucleotides not matched to a gene: 6. This CDR3 spans 15 amino acids. Germline V gives CDR1 SNHLY, CDR2 FYNNEI. The CDR3 DNA sequence: TGTGCCAGTCGACAGGGGGCAGGAGGGGCCAACGTCCTGACTTTC. As protein: CASRQGAGGANVLTF.

This clonotype turned up a few times. The CDR3 region has the DNA TGTGCCAGCAGTTTAAGTCTGGTAATGAACACTGAAGCTTTCTTT. It is translated as CASSLSLVMNTEAFF. The chain has TRBV28 and TRBJ1-1; D is undetermined. V was clipped by 2 bases and J by 0 bases, with 10 bases between them. CDR3 length: 15 amino acids. Per germline, CDR1 MDHEN and CDR2 SYDVKM.

There are a few counts of this clonotype. The V call is TRBV2, the J call TRBJ1-2, with 8 bases fitting TRBD1. This CDR3 region has 11 residues. The germline V gene has CDR1 SNHLY and CDR2 FYNNEI. V was pared by 6 bases and J by 12 bases, with 6 bases of the junction left unmatched. CDR3 sequence: CASRTGAGNTF. The CDR3 DNA reads as TGTGCCAGCAGGACAGGGGCTGGAAACACCTTC. Using reference TRBV2 and TRBJ1-2 for the parts outside the CDR3, the full variable domain is EPEVTQTPSHQVTQMGQEVILRCVPISNHLYFYWYRQILGQKVEFLVSFYNNEISEKSEIFDDQFSVERPDGSNFTLKIRSTKLEDSAMYFCASRTGAGNTFGSGTRLTVV.